This T cell receptor (beta chain) is drawn from a study of STAT3 mutations in large granular lymphocyte leukemia. Study-level points and caveats: Suggested: STAT3 mutation was not the ancestral event for these clonal expansions. In about 35% of the 18 patients, new TCR clonotypes emerged after therapy. In T-cell large granular lymphocyte leukemia, about half of patients showed multiple immunodominant subclonotypes.

Generated by immunoSEQ multiplex PCR, the TCRdb table keeps only in-frame clones and is missing some. The data show tens of thousands of clones, approximately 86% seen once. This clone was counted a single time. Its target is not known. The CDR3 runs to 14 residues. From germline, CDR1 is SGHRS and CDR2 YFSETQ. V dropped 0 bases and J dropped 5; count of bases not matched to a gene: 3. The chain recombines TRBV5-1 with TRBJ1-2; 8 positions agree with TRBD1. Sequenced sample: peripheral blood mononuclear cells. The receptor was derived from a man aged 55-75 years with T-cell large granular lymphocyte leukemia. Some clones in this sample may be carry-over from other donors' samples. The CDR3 bases are TGCGCCAGCAGCTTGGGACAGGGGCCGTATGGCTACACCTTC. Its translation: CASSLGQGPYGYTF.